Each of the 30 T cell receptor beta chains below was sequenced from the same sample in a study of blood T cell repertoires in COVID-19. Sequencing used immunoSEQ multiplex PCR; TCRdb keeps in-frame clones, though not all of them. Among roughly 130,000 clones listed, roughly nine tenths were seen once. Sequenced: peripheral blood. Receptors were obtained from a man aged 60 to 69 with COVID-19, enrolled during active disease.

This clone was seen just once. This chain links TRBV18 with TRBJ1-2, with D uncertain. Germline V gene sequence: CDR1 KGHSH, CDR2 LQKENI. The ends were cut back, 6 bases at V and 6 bases at J, with 17 bases in the middle. The CDR3 is made up of 14 amino acids. The CDR3 coding sequence is TGTGCCAGCTCCCTATCCGAGCTACGGGATGGCTACACCTTC. Protein: CASSLSELRDGYTF.

This clone was seen just once. The J gene is TRBJ2-2, the V gene TRBV3-1 (or the pseudogene TRBV3-2); D is perhaps TRBD1 (6 bases). The V gene's germline CDR1 is LGHDT and CDR2 YNNKEL (reference sequence). The CDR3 totals 13 residues. V gave up 4 bases and J gave up 4 bases, with 7 bases separating them. DNA of the CDR3: TGTGCCAGCAGCCTAGGGGGCACCGGGGAGCTGTTTTTT. Its translation is CASSLGGTGELFF.

V usage is TRBV7-9 and J usage is TRBJ1-1; D not resolved. The V gene lost 4 bases and the J gene lost 2 bases, with 8 bases spanning the gap. In germline, CDR1 is SEHNR, CDR2 FQNEAQ (reference sequence). The CDR3 has 13 amino acids. The CDR3 region is CASSYSDNTEAFF. The CDR3 bases are TGTGCCAGCAGCTACTCCGATAACACTGAAGCTTTCTTT.

Here the CDR3 reads CSVPGLAGYNEQFF. CDR3 nucleotides: TGCAGCGTCCCGGGACTAGCGGGGTACAATGAGCAGTTCTTC. The chain employs TRBV29-1 and TRBJ2-1, with TRBD2 matching 13 bases. From germline, CDR1 is SQVTM and CDR2 ANQGSEA. CDR3 length: 14 amino acids. Trimming took 6 bases from V and 4 from J; bases not matched to a gene: 3.

The J gene is TRBJ2-3, the V gene TRBV7-6; TRBD2 matches at 14 bases. The ends lost 5 bases at V and 0 bases at J; junction bases unmatched: 4. The CDR3 spans 17 residues. In germline, CDR1 is SGHVS, CDR2 FNYEAQ. CDR3 sequence reads: CASSPGTSGGSTDTQYF. The CDR3 coding sequence is TGTGCCAGCAGCCCCGGGACTAGCGGGGGAAGCACAGATACGCAGTATTTT.

This clone was detected a few times. The chain recombines TRBV4-1 with TRBJ2-1, with a possible D match to TRBD1 (5 bases). Trimming removed 1 base at V and 6 bases at J, with 10 bases between. The CDR3 totals 14 residues. Per germline, CDR1 MGHRA and CDR2 YSYEKL. The CDR3 DNA is TGCGCCAGCAGCCAAGGGATAGGGGTCAATGAGCAGTTCTTC. It codes for CASSQGIGVNEQFF.

This clone was found a few times. The chain is built from TRBV9 and TRBJ2-2; TRBD2 matches at 13 bases. Trimming at V came to 4 bases and at J to 0 bases, leaving 3 bases not matched to a gene. CDR1 SGDLS and CDR2 YYNGEE come from the germline V gene. This CDR3 contains 17 residues. The CDR3, as DNA: TGTGCCAGCAGCTCAGGGACTAGCGGGACGAACACCGGGGAGCTGTTTTTT. The encoded protein is CASSSGTSGTNTGELFF.

The J gene is TRBJ2-1, the V gene TRBV14; 10 nucleotides line up with TRBD2. V shed 5 bases, J shed 7 bases, and the junction held 14 bases outside the gene matches. The CDR3 length is 17 residues. Germline V gene data show CDR1 as SGHDN and CDR2 as FVKESK. The CDR3, as DNA: TGTGCCAGCAGCGCCGTTCCCCTAAGCGGGAGGGGAAATGAGCAGTTCTTC. Translating it yields CASSAVPLSGRGNEQFF. Based on the CDR3 plus reference TRBV14 and TRBJ2-1, the full variable domain is EAGVTQFPSHSVIEKGQTVTLRCDPISGHDNLYWYRRVMGKEIKFLLHFVKESKQDESGMPNNRFLAERTGGTYSTLKVQPAELEDSGVYFCASSAVPLSGRGNEQFFGPGTRLTVL.

The chain couples TRBV2 to TRBJ2-1; 7 positions match TRBD1. The V gene's germline CDR1 is SNHLY and CDR2 FYNNEI. J lost 9 bases, V lost 4 bases, and 12 bases had no gene match. The CDR3 extends over 15 amino acids. CDR3 region: CASSATGATIGEQFF. The CDR3 DNA reads as TGTGCCAGCAGTGCCACAGGGGCCACAATCGGTGAGCAGTTCTTC. Drawing the rest from reference TRBV2 and TRBJ2-1, the complete variable domain is EPEVTQTPSHQVTQMGQEVILRCVPISNHLYFYWYRQILGQKVEFLVSFYNNEISEKSEIFDDQFSVERPDGSNFTLKIRSTKLEDSAMYFCASSATGATIGEQFFGPGTRLTVL.

The V call is TRBV28, the J call TRBJ1-2, with D possibly matching TRBD1 (5 bases). The ends were cut back, 5 bases at V and 0 bases at J, with 13 bases in the middle. Germline V CDR1 and CDR2: MDHEN, SYDVKM. The CDR3 covers 15 residues. In DNA, the CDR3 is TGTGCCAGCAGTACAGGACAAGTCACTAACTATGGCTACACCTTC. Its protein product is CASSTGQVTNYGYTF.

In this sample, this clone turned up once. This chain links TRBV11-2 with TRBJ2-1; weak D call: TRBD2 (6 bases). V was cut by 3 bases and J by 5 bases, with 14 bases left in between. Germline loops: CDR1 SGHAT, CDR2 FQNNGV. This CDR3 comprises 15 residues. The CDR3 DNA reads TGTGCCAGCAGCTTTACTAGCCTGCCCGACAATGAGCAGTTCTTC. It encodes CASSFTSLPDNEQFF.

The chain combines TRBV30 with TRBJ1-2; D remains unclear. Looked up from germline, CDR1 is GTSNPN and CDR2 is SVGIG (reference sequence). The CDR3 contains 11 residues. V was shortened by 2 bases and J by 8 bases, with 9 bases between the two germline ends. This CDR3 is CAWSPSEGYTF. The CDR3 nucleotides read TGTGCCTGGAGTCCATCGGAGGGCTACACCTTC. The complete variable domain, with remaining parts taken from reference TRBV30 and TRBJ1-2, reads SQTIHQWPATLVQPVGSPLSLECTVEGTSNPNLYWYRQAAGRGLQLLFYSVGIGQISSEVPQNLSASRPQDRQFILSSKKLLLSDSGFYLCAWSPSEGYTFGSGTRLTVV.

This chain connects TRBV5-4 to TRBJ2-1, with D maybe TRBD2 (5 bases). The CDR3 is made up of 14 amino acids. Germline V gene sequence: CDR1 SGHNT, CDR2 YYREEE (reference sequence). The V end was cut by 4 bases, the J end by 7 bases, with 15 bases between. CDR3 sequence (DNA): TGTGCCAGCAGCCTACTAGGAATTCTTAATGAGCAGTTCTTC. Translated, it gives CASSLLGILNEQFF.

The chain couples TRBV12-3 or TRBV12-4 to TRBJ1-1; D is unresolved. The CDR3 has 13 amino acids. V was shortened by 1 base and J by 9 bases, with 12 bases between the two germline ends. The CDR3 DNA is TGTGCCAGCAGTTTAGAGGGCGGGGAGAAAGCTTTCTTT. The encoded protein is CASSLEGGEKAFF.

The chain couples TRBV10-2 to TRBJ2-1; weak D call: TRBD2 (5 bases). V dropped 0 bases and J dropped 2 bases, with 11 bases sitting between them. CDR1 and CDR2 from the germline V gene are WSHSY and SAAADI. CDR3 length: 16 residues. In nucleotides, the CDR3 is TGCGCCAGCAGTGAGTCTTTCAGCGGAACCTACAATGAGCAGTTCTTC. Translating it yields CASSESFSGTYNEQFF.

Note on this clone: The sample holds other DNA sequences that translate to the same CDR3. The CDR3 reads CASSPDRVYEQYF. The CDR3, as DNA: TGTGCCAGCTCCCCCGACAGGGTCTACGAGCAGTACTTC. The chain carries TRBV18 and TRBJ2-7; the match to TRBD1 covers 7 bases. This CDR3 is 13 amino acids long. The trim removed 6 bases at V and 3 bases at J, leaving 5 bases unmatched. Germline CDR1 and CDR2: KGHSH and LQKENI.

J is TRBJ1-1 and V is TRBV5-4; 12 bases align to TRBD1. Germline CDR1 is SGHNT and CDR2 is YYREEE (reference sequence). CDR3 length: 17 amino acids. V trimming: 3 bases; J trimming: 5 bases; junction bases outside the gene matches: 11. CDR3 loop: CASSSSGTGGAATEAFF. DNA for the CDR3: TGTGCCAGCAGCTCCTCCGGGACAGGGGGCGCGGCTACTGAAGCTTTCTTT.

This clone has only one observation. The V call is TRBV5-5, the J call TRBJ2-5, with TRBD1 matching over 12 bases. V was pared by 6 bases and J by 10 bases, with 22 bases of the junction left unmatched. Germline-derived CDR1 and CDR2 are SGHKS and YYEKEE (reference sequence). The CDR3 has 18 residues. The CDR3 DNA reads TGTGCCAGCAAACCAGGGGGTCCCGGGACAGGGGGCCCGGGGAGCCAGTACTTC. Translated, it gives CASKPGGPGTGGPGSQYF.

The V gene is TRBV3-1 (or the pseudogene TRBV3-2), the J gene TRBJ1-1; 9 bases are a match to TRBD1. Trimming took 3 bases from V and 8 from J; bases not matched to a gene: 4. This CDR3 contains 13 residues. Looked up from germline, CDR1 is LGHDT and CDR2 is YNNKEL (reference sequence). The CDR3 coding sequence is TGTGCCAGCAGCCAGGGGACAGGGTGGGAAGCTTTCTTT. It translates to CASSQGTGWEAFF.

The CDR3 DNA is TGTGCCAGCAGCCGGAGGGCCGTTGATACGCAGTATTTT. Its translation is CASSRRAVDTQYF. The chain combines TRBV13 with TRBJ2-3; TRBD2 is a possible D gene (6 bases). The CDR3 spans 13 residues. Germline CDR1 reads PRHDT; CDR2 reads FYEKMQ (reference sequence). V shed 5 bases and J shed 6 bases, with 12 bases lying between them.

The chain joins TRBV10-2 to TRBJ2-3; D gene ambiguous. The CDR3 extends over 13 amino acids. Germline V gene sequence: CDR1 WSHSY, CDR2 SAAADI. Trimming removed 4 bases from V and 4 bases from J, with 9 bases in between. The CDR3 loop is CASSGHEADTQYF. As DNA, the CDR3 is TGCGCCAGCAGTGGGCACGAGGCAGATACGCAGTATTTT.

In DNA, the CDR3 is TGTGCCAGCAGCTTAGGGGACAGGGAGAACACTGAAGCTTTCTTT. It encodes CASSLGDRENTEAFF. The rearrangement joins TRBV5-6 to TRBJ1-1; TRBD1 agrees at 9 bases. The junction had 3 bases not matched to a gene; V was cut back by 2 bases and J by 1 base. CDR3 size: 15 residues. In germline, CDR1 is SGHDT, CDR2 YYEEEE.

This chain connects TRBV4-3 to TRBJ2-1, with 8 bases aligning to TRBD2. V was clipped by 2 bases and J by 5 bases; unmatched bases: 8. Germline CDR1 is LGHNA and CDR2 is YSLEER. The CDR3 length is 16 residues. The CDR3 is CASSQNRTSYNNEQFF. CDR3 coding DNA: TGCGCCAGCAGCCAAAACCGGACTAGCTACAACAATGAGCAGTTCTTC.

The chain links TRBV19 to TRBJ2-1, with 10 bases identical to TRBD1. The CDR3 spans 16 residues. Losses at the gene ends were 8 bases for V and 10 bases for J; bases not matched to a gene: 17. Germline V CDR1 and CDR2: LNHDA, SQIVND (reference sequence). CDR3 coding DNA: TGTGCCAGTGGGATCCGGGACAGGGGTAATGGTAGGGAGCAGTTCTTC. It codes for CASGIRDRGNGREQFF.

The chain recombines TRBV10-3 with TRBJ2-7; D remains unclear. Trimming took 2 bases from V and 6 from J, leaving 8 bases between them. CDR1 ENHRY and CDR2 SYGVKD come from the germline V gene. The CDR3 extends over 12 amino acids. DNA of the CDR3: TGTGCCATCAGTGAGGCCAGGTCCGAGCAGTACTTC. It is translated as CAISEARSEQYF.

This chain connects TRBV4-3 to TRBJ2-7, with D maybe TRBD2 (5 bases). Germline CDR1 is LGHNA and CDR2 is YSLEER. This CDR3 has 15 residues. V dropped 0 bases and J dropped 0 bases, with 9 bases sitting between them. CDR3: CASSQDSTSSYEQYF. CDR3 bases: TGCGCCAGCAGCCAAGACTCTACTAGCTCCTACGAGCAGTACTTC.

As DNA, the CDR3 is TGTGCCAGCAGCACAGATCGCTCTGGAAACACCATATATTTT. Its translation: CASSTDRSGNTIYF. V is TRBV18 and J is TRBJ1-3; D is uncertain. CDR1 is KGHSH, CDR2 LQKENI, per germline. The CDR3 loop spans 14 amino acids. The V end was cut by 8 bases, the J end by 0 bases, with 11 bases between.

The rearrangement uses TRBV19 and TRBJ2-3; 10 positions agree with TRBD1. V was pared by 5 bases and J by 5 bases, with 16 bases of the junction left unmatched. The V gene's germline CDR1 is LNHDA and CDR2 SQIVND (reference sequence). This CDR3 region has 18 residues. CDR3 sequence (DNA): TGTGCCAGTAGTTCTCATACGACAGGGGGCTTTAAGGGAGATACGCAGTATTTT. Residues: CASSSHTTGGFKGDTQYF.

The genes are TRBV28 and TRBJ2-7, with a tentative D call TRBD2 (5 bases). With 10 bases removed from V and 2 bases from J, the gap between germline ends came to 18 bases. There are 14 residues in the CDR3. Germline-derived CDR1 and CDR2 are MDHEN and SYDVKM. The CDR3 spells CATDVGEVPYEQYF. DNA for the CDR3: TGTGCCACCGACGTGGGAGAGGTACCCTACGAGCAGTACTTC.

This clone was found once. This chain uses TRBV10-3 with TRBJ1-5, with 8 bases fitting TRBD1. V lost 6 bases to trimming and J lost 1 base; unmatched junction nucleotides: 5. Germline V gene lookup returns CDR1 ENHRY and CDR2 SYGVKD. The CDR3 is 15 amino acids. CDR3 sequence (DNA): TGTGCCATCAGCCCCGGACAGGGAAGCAATCAGCCCCAGCATTTT. Its translation is CAISPGQGSNQPQHF.